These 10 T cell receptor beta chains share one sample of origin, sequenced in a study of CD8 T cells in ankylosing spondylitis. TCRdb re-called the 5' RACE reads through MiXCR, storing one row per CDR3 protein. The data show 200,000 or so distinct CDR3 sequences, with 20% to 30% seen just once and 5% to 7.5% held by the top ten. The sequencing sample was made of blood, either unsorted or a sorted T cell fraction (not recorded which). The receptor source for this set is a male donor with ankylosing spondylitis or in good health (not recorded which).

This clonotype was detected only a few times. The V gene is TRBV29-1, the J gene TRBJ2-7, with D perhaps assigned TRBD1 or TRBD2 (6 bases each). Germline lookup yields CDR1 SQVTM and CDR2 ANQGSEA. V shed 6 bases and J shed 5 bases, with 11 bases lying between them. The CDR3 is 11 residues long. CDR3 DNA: TGCAGCGTGGGGGGCCCTGACGAGCAGTACTTC. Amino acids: CSVGGPDEQYF.

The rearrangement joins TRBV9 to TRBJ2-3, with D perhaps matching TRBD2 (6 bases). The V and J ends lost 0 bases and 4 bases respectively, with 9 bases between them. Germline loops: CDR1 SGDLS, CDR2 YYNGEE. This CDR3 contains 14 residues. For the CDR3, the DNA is TGTGCCAGCAGCGTAGAGTGGGGGGCAGATACGCAGTATTTT. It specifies CASSVEWGADTQYF.

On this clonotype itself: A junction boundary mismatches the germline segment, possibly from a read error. Here the CDR3 reads CGSSDSSRSNEQFF. The DNA for the CDR3 is TGTGGCAGCAGTGACTCGAGCAGGAGCAATGAGCAGTTCTTC. The V gene is TRBV6-4, the J gene TRBJ2-1; D gene ambiguous. The CDR3 runs 14 residues. Germline values: CDR1 MRHNA, CDR2 SNTAGT.

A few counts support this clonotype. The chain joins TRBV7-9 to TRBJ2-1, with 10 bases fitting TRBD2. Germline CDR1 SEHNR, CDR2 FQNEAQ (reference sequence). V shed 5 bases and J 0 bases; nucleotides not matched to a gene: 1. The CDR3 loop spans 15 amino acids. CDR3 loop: CASSPSGGSYNEQFF. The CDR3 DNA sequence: TGTGCCAGCAGCCCTAGCGGGGGCTCCTACAATGAGCAGTTCTTC.

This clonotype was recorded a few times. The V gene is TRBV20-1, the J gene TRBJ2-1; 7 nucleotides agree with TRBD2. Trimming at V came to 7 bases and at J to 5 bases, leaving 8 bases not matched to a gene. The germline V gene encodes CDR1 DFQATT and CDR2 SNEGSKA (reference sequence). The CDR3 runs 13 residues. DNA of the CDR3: TGCAGTGAAATGGCGGGAGTTAACAATGAGCAGTTCTTC. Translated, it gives CSEMAGVNNEQFF.

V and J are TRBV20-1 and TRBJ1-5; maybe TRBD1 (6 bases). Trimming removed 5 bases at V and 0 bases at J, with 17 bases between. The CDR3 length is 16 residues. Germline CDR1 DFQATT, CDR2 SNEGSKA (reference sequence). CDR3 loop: CSARPWGRDSNQPQHF. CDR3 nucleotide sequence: TGCAGTGCTCGACCGTGGGGGCGGGATAGCAATCAGCCCCAGCATTTT.

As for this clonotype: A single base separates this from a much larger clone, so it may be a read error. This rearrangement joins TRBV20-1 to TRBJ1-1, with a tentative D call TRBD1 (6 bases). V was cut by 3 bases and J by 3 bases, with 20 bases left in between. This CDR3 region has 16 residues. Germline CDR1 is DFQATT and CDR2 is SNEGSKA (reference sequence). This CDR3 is CSARDSGRGMDTEAFF. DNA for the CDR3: TGCAGTGCTAGGGACTCAGGGAGGGGGATGGACACTGAAGCTTTCTTT.

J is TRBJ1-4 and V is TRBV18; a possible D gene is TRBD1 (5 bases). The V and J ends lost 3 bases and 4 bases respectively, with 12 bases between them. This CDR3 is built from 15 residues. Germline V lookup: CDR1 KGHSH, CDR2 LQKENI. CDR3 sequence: CASSPRGALNEKLFF. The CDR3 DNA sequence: TGTGCCAGCTCACCGCGCGGGGCTCTTAATGAAAAACTGTTTTTT.

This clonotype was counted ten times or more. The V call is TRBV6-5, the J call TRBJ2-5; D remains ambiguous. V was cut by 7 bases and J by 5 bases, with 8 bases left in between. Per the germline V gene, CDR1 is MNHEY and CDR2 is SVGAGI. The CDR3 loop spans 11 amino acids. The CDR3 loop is CASMTRETQYF. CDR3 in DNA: TGTGCCAGCATGACCCGGGAGACCCAGTACTTC.

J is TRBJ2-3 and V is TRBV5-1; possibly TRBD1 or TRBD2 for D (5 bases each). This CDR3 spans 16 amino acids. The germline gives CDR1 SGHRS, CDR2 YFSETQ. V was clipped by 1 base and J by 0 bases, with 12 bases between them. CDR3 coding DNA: TGCGCCAGCAGCTTGCGTCCCGGGGACAGCACAGATACGCAGTATTTT. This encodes CASSLRPGDSTDTQYF.